This T cell receptor beta chain was retrieved from a study of blood T cell repertoires in COVID-19 (dated by TCRdb to the early 2020s). Background for the entire study: Collaborator samples came from the United States, Italy and Spain and covered acute and convalescent phases of COVID-19. The dataset comprised deeply sampled blood TCRbeta repertoires from subjects exposed to, actively infected with, or recovered from COVID-19. The sample metadata nearly always contained a de-identified subject ID, COVID-19 status, age in years and sex. Samples were obtained from the ongoing ImmuneRACE study (first 160 participants) and from 1,254 subjects provided by 6 global collaborators. The repertoires were released in a freely available public database meant as a resource for research on the immune response to SARS-CoV-2. The prospective study material was composed of cDNA or gDNA derived from T cells, B-cell-depleted T cells, or PBMCs. Where HLA class I and class II types were available, the types were taken from metadata supplied by the sample provider, not from assay-based typing.

One collaborating source in Seattle enrolled patients while the patients were actively infected and followed the patients over time throughout the course of disease. Whole blood was collected in K2EDTA tubes by collaborating institutions according to the institutions' own protocols. For TCRbeta analysis, collaborators shipped samples as frozen whole blood, isolated PBMCs, or DNA extracted from either of those sample types. Trimming takes 2 bases from V and 2 bases from J, and the germline ends sit 13 bases apart. Including the terminal cysteine and phenylalanine, the CDR3 comprises 15 residues. Here the CDR3 DNA is all that survives: 45 bases in frame from base 1. For CDR1 and CDR2, the germline V gene lists SGHRS and YFSETQ. TCRbeta CDR3 regions were amplified from genomic DNA by means of the immunoSEQ Assay, a bias-controlled multiplex PCR. The authors' pipeline ran thus. Nucleated cell counts per sample were estimated from amplification of reference gene primers within the assay. To quantify the absolute abundance of each unique TCRbeta CDR3 rearrangement, sequence reads were collapsed and filtered. For each sample, productive Simpson clonality was calculated as the square root of Simpson's diversity index over productive rearrangements. This immuneACCESS table, as held by TCRdb, lists in-frame sequences with V and J called but not all clones. Of the missing ones, under half trace to an unresolved V gene in checked studies; the others have no known cause. From that table come the V and J calls and clone size; the DNA was used to work out D and trimming. Within this sample are roughly 120,000 clones, with 92% of them counted one time only. Jointly, the top ten make up around 2.1% of the sample.

What the work shows at the level of the full study, not this receptor alone: Clinical and demographic metadata were provided uncurated, with the amount varying by source and participant.

On this clone: The antigen this receptor binds is unknown. The sample holds no much larger clone one base away, and base qualities are not on file.

The TCR originated in a man in his fifties with COVID-19, enrolled during active disease. The specimen sequenced was peripheral blood. This chain joins TRBV5-1 to TRBJ2-5; TRBD2 is a weak D gene call, 5 bases matching. The CDR3 region reads CASSFADYQQETQYF. At the DNA level, the sequence is TGCGCCAGCAGCTTTGCTGACTACCAACAAGAGACCCAGTACTTC.